This record looks at one TCR beta chain sequence and its context. No antigen is known for it. Use of 60 Vbeta and 13 Jbeta primers characterized the PCR. Libraries were prepared by immunoSEQ multiplex PCR; TCRdb keeps only in-frame clonotypes and omits some of them. This repertoire comprises some 110,000 clones; its ten largest clones make up approximately 2%. The sample belongs to a study of cytomegalovirus exposure and HLA in healthy donors. Overall study context: Genetic ancestry analysis placed about 84% of the 398 donors that were genotyped in the Caucasian-associated cluster. Study-level points and caveats: Sequencing likely produced, as an artifact, a cluster of highly shared sequence variants. The authors listed 150 or so TCR beta chains as cytomegalovirus-associated. Generally TCR sequences proved uncommon, though certain public TCRs appeared in numerous donors.

The sequence was collected from a man in his forties or fifties in good health and CMV-seronegative. Sequenced material: PBMCs.

The CDR3 DNA follows: TGTGCCACCTGGGCTAGCGGATTTCAGTACTTC. This gives the protein CATWASGFQYF. The chain combines TRBV19 with TRBJ2-5; 7 bases fit TRBD2. The CDR3 consists of 11 residues. Germline V gene sequence: CDR1 LNHDA, CDR2 SQIVND (reference sequence). V dropped 10 bases and J dropped 11; count of bases not matched to a gene: 10.